The entry below gives a single T cell receptor beta chain sequence along with its context. The antigen is undetermined. This entry comes from a study of T cells after yellow fever vaccination. Overall study results and limits: The secondary response peaked faster, at day 5 versus 15, but was weaker. The booster response re-showed most primary clones: approximately 95% CD4, approximately 90% CD8.

The TCR cDNA carried a universal primer site and UMIs from 5'RACE template switching. MiXCR, run by TCRdb on the 5' RACE reads, gives a single entry per CDR3 protein. The data contain approximately 450,000 distinct CDR3 sequences, 15% to 20% of them singletons. V lost 5 bases and J lost 5; bases outside the gene matches: 2. This CDR3 has 12 residues. CDR1 is SGHVS, CDR2 FNYEAQ, per germline. The sequence came from a young man who received the YFV17D yellow fever vaccine. The chain uses TRBV7-6 and TRBJ1-2; TRBD1 matches 7 bases. The sample consisted of PBMCs, taken before the yellow fever booster vaccination. CDR3 sequence (DNA): TGTGCCAGCAGCACACAGGGGTATGGCTACACCTTC. Encoded protein: CASSTQGYGYTF. The full variable domain, its missing parts supplied by reference TRBV7-6 and TRBJ1-2, is GAGVSQSPRYKVTKRGQDVALRCDPISGHVSLYWYRQALGQGPEFLTYFNYEAQQDKSGLPNDRFSAERPEGSISTLTIQRTEQRDSAMYRCASSTQGYGYTFGSGTRLTVV.